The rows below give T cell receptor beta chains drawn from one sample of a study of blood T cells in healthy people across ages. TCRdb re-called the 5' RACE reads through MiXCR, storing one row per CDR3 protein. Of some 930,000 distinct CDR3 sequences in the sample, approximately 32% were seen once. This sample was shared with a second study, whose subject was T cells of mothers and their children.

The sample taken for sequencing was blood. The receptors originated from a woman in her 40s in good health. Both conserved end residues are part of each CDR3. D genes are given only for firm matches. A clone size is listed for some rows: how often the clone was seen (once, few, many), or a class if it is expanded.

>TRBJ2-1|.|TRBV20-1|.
CSAPDFTSYNEQFF
TGCAGTGCTCCGGACTTTACCTCCTACAATGAGCAGTTCTTC
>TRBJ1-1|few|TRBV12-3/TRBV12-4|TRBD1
CASSPTGAVGTEAFF
TGTGCCAGCAGTCCGACAGGGGCCGTGGGCACTGAAGCTTTCTTT
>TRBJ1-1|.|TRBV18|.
CASSPPLVNETFF
TGTGCCAGCTCACCACCGTTGGTTAATGAAACTTTCTTT
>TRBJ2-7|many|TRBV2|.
CASSPGPGGEQYF
TGTGCCAGCAGTCCGGGACCGGGTGGTGAGCAGTACTTC
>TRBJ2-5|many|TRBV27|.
CASSLFGEETQYF
TGTGCCAGCAGTTTATTTGGGGAAGAGACCCAGTACTTC
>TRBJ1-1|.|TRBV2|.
CASDLQVNTEAFF
TGTGCCAGCGACCTACAGGTTAACACTGAAGCTTTCTTT
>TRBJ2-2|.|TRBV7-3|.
CASSAGARELFF
TGTGCCAGCAGCGCGGGGGCCCGGGAGCTGTTTTTT
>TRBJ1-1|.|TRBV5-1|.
CASSLATGTRTTEAFF
TGCGCCAGCAGCTTGGCAACAGGGACCCGGACCACTGAAGCTTTCTTT
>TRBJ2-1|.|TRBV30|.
CAWSVLGQETQFF
TGTGCCTGGAGTGTACTAGGCCAAGAGACCCAGTTCTTC
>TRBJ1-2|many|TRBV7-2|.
CASSFTGRSNYGYTF
TGTGCCAGCAGCTTCACGGGACGGTCTAACTATGGCTACACCTTC
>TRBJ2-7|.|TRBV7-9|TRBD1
CASSLQAGQGYSYEQYF
TGTGCCAGCAGCCTACAAGCGGGACAGGGATACTCCTACGAGCAGTACTTC
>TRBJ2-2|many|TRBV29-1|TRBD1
CSVDSTGGNTGELFF
TGCAGCGTTGATAGTACAGGGGGCAACACCGGGGAGCTGTTTTTT
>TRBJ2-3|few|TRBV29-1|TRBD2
CSVVLLAGGADTQYF
TGCAGCGTTGTCCTTCTAGCGGGGGGGGCAGATACGCAGTATTTT
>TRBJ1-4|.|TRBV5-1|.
CASSNPGATNEKLFF
TGCGCCAGCAGCAACCCAGGAGCAACTAATGAAAAACTGTTTTTT
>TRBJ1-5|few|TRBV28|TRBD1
CASSGGDSLNQPQHF
TGTGCCAGCTCTGGCGGGGACAGCCTCAATCAGCCCCAGCATTTT
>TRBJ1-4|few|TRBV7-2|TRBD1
CASSVGGGVPNEKLFF
TGTGCCAGCAGCGTAGGGGGCGGGGTCCCTAATGAAAAACTGTTTTTT
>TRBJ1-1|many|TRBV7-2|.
CASTPSVWAFF
TGTGCCAGCACCCCATCGGTTTGGGCTTTCTTT
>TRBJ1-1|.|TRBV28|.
CASRGGPGNTEAFF
TGTGCCAGCAGGGGAGGTCCAGGGAACACTGAAGCTTTCTTT
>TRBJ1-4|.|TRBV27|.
CASSWRLGSSPTNEKLFF
TGTGCCAGCAGTTGGCGACTTGGATCTTCACCAACTAATGAAAAACTGTTTTTT
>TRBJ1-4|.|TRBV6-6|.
CAGSYRRGLGEKLFF
TGTGCCGGCAGTTACCGGAGGGGCTTAGGCGAAAAACTGTTTTTT
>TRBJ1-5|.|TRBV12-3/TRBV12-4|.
CASSLTLGGSGQPQHF
TGTGCCAGCAGTTTAACCCTGGGAGGGTCAGGGCAGCCCCAGCATTTT
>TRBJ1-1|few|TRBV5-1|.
CASSRERSEAFF
TGCGCCAGCAGCCGGGAGCGCTCTGAAGCTTTCTTT
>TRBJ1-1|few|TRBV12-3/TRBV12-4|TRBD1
CASRDSQGARTEAFF
TGTGCCAGCAGAGATTCACAGGGGGCAAGGACTGAAGCTTTCTTT
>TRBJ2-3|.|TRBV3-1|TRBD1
CASSQRQPGQGTDTQYF
TGTGCCAGCAGCCAGCGCCAGCCGGGACAGGGCACAGATACGCAGTATTTT
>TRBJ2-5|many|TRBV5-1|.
CASSSRDGETQYF
TGCGCCAGCAGCTCCAGGGACGGGGAGACCCAGTACTTC
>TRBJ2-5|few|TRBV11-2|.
CASSPVRGSQETQYF
TGTGCCAGCAGCCCAGTCCGGGGCAGCCAAGAGACCCAGTACTTC
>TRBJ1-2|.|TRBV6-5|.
CASSCSESSYYGYTF
TGTGCCAGCAGTTGCTCGGAATCTAGCTACTATGGCTACACCTTC
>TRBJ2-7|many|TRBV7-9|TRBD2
CASSFGTSGGPYEQYF
TGTGCCAGCAGCTTTGGGACTAGCGGGGGACCGTACGAGCAGTACTTC
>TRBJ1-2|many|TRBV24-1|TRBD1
CATSDLRTGNGYTF
TGTGCCACCAGTGATTTGAGGACAGGGAACGGCTACACCTTC
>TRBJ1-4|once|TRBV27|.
CASASTGSLGEKLFF
TGTGCCAGCGCATCGACGGGGTCCTTGGGAGAAAAACTGTTTTTT
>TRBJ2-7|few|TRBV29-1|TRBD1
CSVAQGVTYEQYF
TGCAGCGTTGCGCAGGGGGTTACCTACGAGCAGTACTTC
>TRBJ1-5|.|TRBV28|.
CASRVNTYGLSNQPQHF
TGTGCCAGCAGGGTTAATACATATGGGTTAAGCAATCAGCCCCAGCATTTT